The 21 T cell receptor beta chains listed next were all sequenced from one sample in a study of T cell changes during pregnancy in multiple sclerosis. Clones were read by immunoSEQ multiplex PCR, and TCRdb kept only the in-frame ones, dropping some. The sample includes about 64,000 clones, 80% to 95% of them seen just once. The material was peripheral blood, obtained in the second trimester of pregnancy. These receptors were collected from a female donor with multiple sclerosis, enrolled in a pregnancy study.

This clone occurred once. The chain recombines TRBV29-1 with TRBJ1-1; 8 bases are a match to TRBD1. CDR1 and CDR2 from the germline V gene are SQVTM and ANQGSEA. Trimming cost V 6 bases and J 2 bases; bases outside gene matches: 2. This CDR3 comprises 12 residues. The CDR3 DNA reads TGCAGCGTAGGACAGGGTAACACTGAAGCTTTCTTT. Translated: CSVGQGNTEAFF.

This sequence joins TRBV27 and TRBJ2-5; D call uncertain. Deletions cut 2 bases from V and 1 base from J, with 5 bases between. Per the germline V gene, CDR1 is MNHEY and CDR2 is SMNVEV (reference sequence). The CDR3 extends over 13 amino acids. CDR3 sequence (DNA): TGTGCCAGCAGTTTAGGCAGCCAAGAGACCCAGTACTTC. It yields the protein CASSLGSQETQYF.

V is TRBV6-5 and J is TRBJ1-4, with D tentatively TRBD1 (5 bases). Trimming took off 2 bases at V and 5 bases at J, with 9 bases between the two ends. The CDR3 is made up of 14 amino acids. Germline assignment: CDR1 MNHEY and CDR2 SVGAGI. CDR3: CASSYRGLNEKLFF. The CDR3 nucleotides read TGTGCCAGCAGTTACAGGGGTTTAAATGAAAAACTGTTTTTT.

This chain links TRBV6-5 with TRBJ1-2; D is unresolved. Germline V gives CDR1 MNHEY, CDR2 SVGAGI. The CDR3 loop spans 13 amino acids. Trimming left V 0 bases short and J 7 bases short, with 9 bases between. The CDR3 here is CASSYSALAGYTF. The DNA for the CDR3 is TGTGCCAGCAGTTACTCGGCTTTGGCTGGCTACACCTTC.

V is TRBV7-6 and J is TRBJ2-7; the D is unclear. The CDR3 contains 13 residues. From germline, CDR1 is SGHVS and CDR2 FNYEAQ. Trimming took off 1 base at V and 4 bases at J, with 8 bases between the two ends. The CDR3 here is CASSLGPEYEQYF. The CDR3 bases are TGTGCCAGCAGCTTAGGGCCAGAATACGAGCAGTACTTC.

CDR3 DNA sequence: TGTGCCAGCAGTTTAGGACTTGCAGAGACCCAGTACTTC. This codes for CASSLGLAETQYF. The V and J genes are TRBV27 and TRBJ2-5; weak D call: TRBD2 (5 bases). CDR1 and CDR2 (germline): MNHEY, SMNVEV (reference sequence). The CDR3 runs to 13 residues. V was cut by 2 bases and J by 4 bases, with 8 bases left in between.

The chain is built from TRBV11-3 and TRBJ2-3; 9 bases are a match to TRBD1. The CDR3 loop spans 14 amino acids. The germline CDR1 and CDR2 sequences are SGHNT and YENEEA. V was pared by 5 bases and J by 5 bases, with 5 bases of the junction left unmatched. The DNA for the CDR3 is TGTGCCAGCAGCGCCTGGGACAGGGAAGATACGCAGTATTTT. Protein sequence: CASSAWDREDTQYF.

The V and J genes are TRBV19 and TRBJ2-1, with D perhaps TRBD2 (6 bases). V was cut by 5 bases and J by 8 bases, with 16 bases left in between. The CDR3 runs to 14 residues. Germline assignment: CDR1 LNHDA and CDR2 SQIVND (reference sequence). CDR3 loop: CASSWGSGVDEQFF. CDR3 bases: TGTGCCAGTAGTTGGGGTAGCGGTGTCGATGAGCAGTTCTTC.

A single count supports this clone. The chain is built from TRBV27 and TRBJ2-1; 15 bases are a match to TRBD2. Germline V gene lookup returns CDR1 MNHEY and CDR2 SMNVEV (reference sequence). With 5 bases clipped from V and 4 bases from J, the junction kept 6 bases outside the gene matches. This CDR3 is 17 amino acids long. CDR3 DNA sequence: TGTGCCAGCAGTCCGGGGACTAGCGGGAGGTCTTACAATGAGCAGTTCTTC. It codes for CASSPGTSGRSYNEQFF.

The chain links TRBV18 to TRBJ2-7, with 7 bases matching TRBD1. Per the germline V gene, CDR1 is KGHSH and CDR2 is LQKENI. V lost 2 bases and J lost 0; bases outside the gene matches: 4. The CDR3 is 15 residues long. The CDR3 DNA sequence: TGTGCCAGCTCACCAGACAGGGCTAACTCCTACGAGCAGTACTTC. It specifies CASSPDRANSYEQYF.

This clone was counted once. The rearrangement joins TRBV5-5 to TRBJ2-3, with TRBD2 identical over 8 bases. The trim removed 1 base at V and 5 bases at J, leaving 6 bases unmatched. Germline CDR1 reads SGHKS; CDR2 reads YYEKEE (reference sequence). The CDR3 covers 15 residues. The DNA for the CDR3 is TGTGCCAGCAGCTTGACGGGAGGGGTGGGAGATACGCAGTATTTT. Encoded protein: CASSLTGGVGDTQYF.

This chain joins TRBV9 and TRBJ2-1, with D possibly matching TRBD2 (5 bases). Germline V gives CDR1 SGDLS, CDR2 YYNGEE. Trimming took 0 bases from V and 5 from J, leaving 9 bases between them. The CDR3 is 14 amino acids. DNA of the CDR3: TGTGCCAGCAGCGTAGAGGGTAGCGACAATGAGCAGTTCTTC. This gives the protein CASSVEGSDNEQFF.

This sequence joins TRBV7-2 and TRBJ2-2; perhaps TRBD1 as D (6 bases). The CDR3 is 15 residues long. Germline assignment: CDR1 SGHTA and CDR2 FQGNSA. V shed 5 bases and J shed 5 bases, with 15 bases lying between them. The CDR3 protein is CASSPRQVLTGELFF. DNA of the CDR3: TGTGCCAGCAGCCCTCGACAGGTGTTAACCGGGGAGCTGTTTTTT.

The rearrangement links TRBV7-9 to TRBJ1-2; possible D gene TRBD1, 5 bases. Trimming stripped 6 bases from V and 8 bases from J, with 19 bases between. The germline CDR1 and CDR2 sequences are SEHNR and FQNEAQ (reference sequence). The CDR3 contains 14 residues. CDR3 amino acids: CASRPDSPQRGYTF. The CDR3 DNA reads as TGTGCCAGCAGACCAGACAGCCCCCAGAGGGGCTACACCTTC. Full variable domain (rest looked up from reference TRBV7-9 and TRBJ1-2): DTGVSQNPRHKITKRGQNVTFRCDPISEHNRLYWYRQTLGQGPEFLTYFQNEAQLEKSRLLSDRFSAERPKGSFSTLEIQRTEQGDSAMYLCASRPDSPQRGYTFGSGTRLTVV.

The chain has TRBV5-4 and TRBJ2-1, with D perhaps TRBD2 (10 bases). The CDR3 extends over 15 amino acids. Germline values: CDR1 SGHNT, CDR2 YYREEE (reference sequence). V lost 9 bases and J lost 5, with 21 bases in between. CDR3 nucleotide sequence: TGTGCCACGAAAGCGGGGGGGGACAGGGACAATGAGCAGTTCTTC. Translation gives CATKAGGDRDNEQFF.

This clone was observed once. V and J are TRBV9 and TRBJ2-2; TRBD1 matches 7 bases. Germline-derived CDR1 and CDR2 are SGDLS and YYNGEE. The length of the CDR3 is 15 residues. V lost 6 bases and J lost 1; bases outside the gene matches: 6. DNA for the CDR3: TGTGCCAGCACCCCGACAGGGCGGAACACCGGGGAGCTGTTTTTT. The encoded protein is CASTPTGRNTGELFF.

The chain combines TRBV6-5 with TRBJ1-5, with D uncertain. The germline V gene has CDR1 MNHEY and CDR2 SVGAGI. The CDR3 has 15 amino acids. Trimming removed 2 bases from V and 1 base from J, with 9 bases in between. CDR3 in amino acids: CASSYDWASNQPQHF. CDR3 bases: TGTGCCAGCAGTTACGATTGGGCCAGCAATCAGCCCCAGCATTTT.

The chain recombines TRBV11-2 with TRBJ2-1; 8 bases fit TRBD2. The germline V gene encodes CDR1 SGHAT and CDR2 FQNNGV. The CDR3 totals 15 residues. J lost 5 bases, V lost 4 bases, and 7 bases had no gene match. The chain's CDR3 is CASSSRTSRDNEQFF. CDR3 bases: TGTGCCAGCAGCTCTAGGACTAGCCGAGACAATGAGCAGTTCTTC.

The chain joins TRBV6-5 to TRBJ2-5; tentative D call: TRBD1 (8 bases). Deletions cut 5 bases from V and 5 bases from J, with 18 bases between. There are 15 residues in the CDR3. Germline loops: CDR1 MNHEY, CDR2 SVGAGI. The chain's CDR3 is CASSRQGLGGETQYF. CDR3 DNA sequence: TGTGCCAGCAGTCGACAGGGGCTGGGAGGGGAGACCCAGTACTTC.

The V gene is TRBV30, the J gene TRBJ2-1, with 11 bases aligning to TRBD2. CDR3 length: 17 amino acids. Germline V gene lookup returns CDR1 GTSNPN and CDR2 SVGIG (reference sequence). After removal of 0 bases from V and 4 bases from J, the junction contained 8 bases not matched to a gene. CDR3 coding DNA: TGTGCCTGGAGTGTAAAGGGACTAGCGGATACGTACAATGAGCAGTTCTTC. Amino acid sequence: CAWSVKGLADTYNEQFF.

The chain couples TRBV25-1 to TRBJ1-2; no reliable D call. CDR3 length equals 12 residues. Deletions cut 3 bases from V and 8 bases from J, with 10 bases between. Germline V lookup: CDR1 MGHDK, CDR2 SYGVNS. The CDR3 protein is CASSDRSRGYTF. The CDR3 DNA follows: TGTGCCAGCAGTGACAGGTCCAGGGGCTACACCTTC.